Presented here are 21 T cell receptor beta chains from one specimen sequenced in a study of blood T cells in healthy people across ages. PCR was performed a second time for roughly 7 to 12 cycles using a sample-barcoded 5' primer and a J-beta primer mix. TCRdb re-analysed the 5' RACE reads in MiXCR, keeping a single row per CDR3 protein. The sample holds hundreds of thousands of distinct CDR3 sequences; roughly 56% are singletons and the top ten take roughly 25%. The sample comprised blood. These receptor sequences come from a man aged 35-49 years in good health.

This chain links TRBV9 with TRBJ1-4; D perhaps matches TRBD1 (6 bases). Germline CDR1 SGDLS, CDR2 YYNGEE. Trimming took off 3 bases at V and 10 bases at J, with 13 bases between the two ends. This CDR3 spans 13 amino acids. The CDR3 region is CASSGDSQGKLFF. The CDR3 DNA sequence: TGTGCCAGCAGCGGCGACTCACAGGGAAAACTGTTTTTT.

V is TRBV27 and J is TRBJ1-5; 9 bases are a match to TRBD1. The CDR3 extends over 17 amino acids. Trimming at V came to 3 bases and at J to 6 bases, leaving 12 bases not matched to a gene. Per germline, CDR1 MNHEY and CDR2 SMNVEV (reference sequence). CDR3 amino acids: CASSLTGGSSGFQPQHF. CDR3 DNA sequence: TGTGCCAGCAGTTTGACAGGGGGAAGCTCTGGGTTTCAGCCCCAGCATTTT.

This sequence joins TRBV9 and TRBJ2-3; the D gene is possibly TRBD2 (6 bases). CDR1 is SGDLS and CDR2 is YYNGEE in the germline V gene. The CDR3 is made up of 15 amino acids. The ends were cut back, 0 bases at V and 3 bases at J, with 11 bases in the middle. Written as DNA, the CDR3 is TGTGCCAGCAGCGTAGGCGGGGCCTTGACAGATACGCAGTATTTT. Its translation is CASSVGGALTDTQYF.

The chain joins TRBV20-1 to TRBJ2-3; a possible D gene is TRBD1 (6 bases). V lost 2 bases, J lost 7 bases, and 28 bases lay in between. Germline CDR1 reads DFQATT; CDR2 reads SNEGSKA (reference sequence). The CDR3 covers 18 residues. The CDR3 loop is CSARNRDTRSRQPNTQYF. The DNA for the CDR3 is TGCAGTGCTAGAAACCGGGACACGAGAAGCCGACAACCAAATACGCAGTATTTT.

This clonotype was counted once. This chain uses TRBV7-9 with TRBJ1-2; D perhaps matches TRBD1 (5 bases). Germline CDR1 reads SEHNR; CDR2 reads FQNEAQ (reference sequence). This CDR3 contains 15 residues. Trimming cost V 1 base and J 6 bases, with 15 bases left between them. The DNA of the CDR3 is TGTGCCAGCAGCTTAGTGGAAGGGGCGGGTAATGGCTACACCTTC. Encoded protein: CASSLVEGAGNGYTF.

CDR3 region: CASSYGTSGYSYEQYF. For the CDR3, the DNA is TGTGCCAGCAGCTACGGGACTAGCGGGTACTCCTACGAGCAGTACTTC. The chain recombines TRBV7-3 with TRBJ2-7, with 12 bases fitting TRBD2. Germline loops: CDR1 SGHTA, CDR2 FQGTGA. This CDR3 has 16 amino acids. With V trimmed by 4 bases and J by 0 bases, 4 bases remained unmatched. The full variable domain, with the rest looked up from reference TRBV7-3 and TRBJ2-7, is GAGVSQTPSNKVTEKGKYVELRCDPISGHTALYWYRQSLGQGPEFLIYFQGTGAADDSGLPNDRFFAVRPEGSVSTLKIQRTERGDSAVYLCASSYGTSGYSYEQYFGPGTRLTVT.

This chain uses TRBV5-1 with TRBJ2-7; either TRBD1 or TRBD2 may fit D (6 bases each). V was trimmed by 6 bases and J by 0 bases, leaving 16 bases between them. The germline CDR1 and CDR2 sequences are SGHRS and YFSETQ. The CDR3 length is 15 residues. CDR3 loop: CASTVGGRNSYEQYF. The DNA for the CDR3 is TGCGCCAGCACCGTTGGGGGGCGTAACTCCTACGAGCAGTACTTC.

This chain links TRBV7-3 with TRBJ1-2, with 9 bases identical to TRBD1. The CDR3 totals 15 residues. Trimming removed 5 bases from V and 8 bases from J; junction bases left unmatched: 12. The germline CDR1 and CDR2 sequences are SGHTA and FQGTGA. CDR3 sequence (DNA): TGTGCCAGCAGCACAAGGACCGGGACAGGGCACGGCTACACCTTC. This codes for CASSTRTGTGHGYTF.

The count of this clonotype is one. The chain recombines TRBV6-6 with TRBJ2-2, with 7 bases fitting TRBD1. From germline, CDR1 is MNHNY and CDR2 SVGAGI (reference sequence). V lost 10 bases and J lost 0; bases outside the gene matches: 2. The CDR3 extends over 13 amino acids. This CDR3 reads CATGQANTGELFF. The CDR3, as DNA: TGTGCCACAGGACAGGCGAACACCGGGGAGCTGTTTTTT.

The rearrangement links TRBV11-2 to TRBJ1-2; D gene uncertain. There are 14 residues in the CDR3. V dropped 2 bases and J dropped 1 base, with 8 bases sitting between them. Germline V gene sequence: CDR1 SGHAT, CDR2 FQNNGV. CDR3 loop: CASSLLSVNYGYTF. CDR3 nucleotide sequence: TGTGCCAGCAGCTTATTAAGCGTTAACTATGGCTACACCTTC.

This sequence joins TRBV20-1 and TRBJ2-3; tentatively, D is TRBD2 (6 bases). CDR1 and CDR2 from the germline V gene are DFQATT and SNEGSKA (reference sequence). CDR3 length: 12 residues. V gave up 7 bases and J gave up 2 bases, with 10 bases separating them. The CDR3: CSGEEYTDTQYF. CDR3 sequence (DNA): TGCAGTGGGGAGGAATACACAGATACGCAGTATTTT.

V usage is TRBV15 and J usage is TRBJ1-1; D might be TRBD1 (5 bases). Trimming removed 9 bases from V and 7 bases from J, with 15 bases in between. Per the germline V gene, CDR1 is LNHNV and CDR2 is YYDKDF (reference sequence). The CDR3 is made up of 12 amino acids. The CDR3 region is CATEAGGGEAFF. CDR3 nucleotides: TGTGCCACAGAGGCGGGGGGGGGTGAAGCTTTCTTT. Variable domain in full (rest from reference TRBV15 and TRBJ1-1): DAMVIQNPRYQVTQFGKPVTLSCSQTLNHNVMYWYQQKSSQAPKLLFHYYDKDFNNEADTPDNFQSRRPNTSFCFLDIRSPGLGDTAMYLCATEAGGGEAFFGQGTRLTVV.

This clonotype was counted a single time. The V gene is TRBV12-3 or TRBV12-4, the J gene TRBJ2-2; the match to TRBD1 covers 8 bases. CDR3 length equals 17 residues. Trimming cost V 7 bases and J 0 bases; bases outside gene matches: 10. CDR3 DNA: TGTGCCAGCACTGTTTACGGACAGGGCGCGAACACCGGGGAGCTGTTTTTT. Protein: CASTVYGQGANTGELFF.

The chain uses TRBV12-3 or TRBV12-4 and TRBJ2-1, with D maybe TRBD2 (6 bases). With 7 bases removed from V and 10 bases from J, the gap between germline ends came to 20 bases. CDR3 length: 14 amino acids. In nucleotides, the CDR3 is TGTGCCAGCACCCCGGAAGCGGGCGTCCCGGAGCAGTTCTTC. Translating gives CASTPEAGVPEQFF.

This sequence joins TRBV5-5 and TRBJ2-7, with 9 bases lining up with TRBD2. The J call may not be correct, given that the DNA end is closer to TRBJ2-5. This CDR3 region has 18 residues. Per germline, CDR1 SGHKS and CDR2 YYEKEE (reference sequence). DNA of the CDR3: TGTGCCAGCAGCTTGGGCGTGGCGGGAGGGCCTTTGGGGGAGACCCAGTACTTC. Its protein is CASSLGVAGGPLGETQYF.

In this sample, this clonotype turned up a few times. The V gene is TRBV12-3 or TRBV12-4, the J gene TRBJ2-3; the D gene is possibly TRBD2 (5 bases). The CDR3 covers 15 residues. V was cut by 3 bases and J by 6 bases, with 16 bases left in between. CDR3 DNA sequence: TGTGCCAGCAGTTTGGCGGCACTCGGGATGGATACGCAGTATTTT. Translated: CASSLAALGMDTQYF.

This clonotype is a singleton in its sample. The CDR3 DNA sequence: TGTGCCAGCAGCCAGACAGGGCAAGCAACTAATGAAAAACTGTTTTTT. Translation: CASSQTGQATNEKLFF. The rearrangement uses TRBV7-6 and TRBJ1-4; TRBD1 aligns across 7 bases. The CDR3 has 16 residues. Germline CDR1 and CDR2: SGHVS and FNYEAQ. The ends lost 5 bases at V and 0 bases at J; junction bases unmatched: 6.

This chain links TRBV6-2 or TRBV6-3 with TRBJ1-5; TRBD1 is a possible D gene (6 bases). Germline V gives CDR1 MNHEY, CDR2 SVGEGT. V lost 6 bases to trimming and J lost 0 bases, with 18 bases between them. This CDR3 is built from 17 residues. Here the CDR3 reads CASRPNQGQFSNQPQHF. In DNA, the CDR3 is TGTGCCAGCAGACCCAACCAGGGGCAGTTTAGCAATCAGCCCCAGCATTTT.

In this sample, this clonotype turned up many times. The chain uses TRBV5-6 and TRBJ1-2, with TRBD1 matching 8 bases. The CDR3 contains 17 residues. From germline, CDR1 is SGHDT and CDR2 YYEEEE. V lost 0 bases to trimming and J lost 0 bases; unmatched junction nucleotides: 7. DNA of the CDR3: TGTGCCAGCAGCTTGGGACAGGGGTTTTGGACTAACTATGGCTACACCTTC. It specifies CASSLGQGFWTNYGYTF.

The chain links TRBV29-1 to TRBJ2-6; D may be TRBD1 or TRBD2 (5 bases each). V was shortened by 3 bases and J by 4 bases, with 13 bases between the two germline ends. Germline assignment: CDR1 SQVTM and CDR2 ANQGSEA. The CDR3 runs to 15 residues. The CDR3 DNA reads as TGCAGCGTTGACACCCTTGGGGGAGGGGCCAACGTCCTGACTTTC. As protein: CSVDTLGGGANVLTF.

This chain links TRBV5-1 with TRBJ2-2, with TRBD2 matching over 14 bases. V shed 5 bases and J 5 bases; nucleotides not matched to a gene: 8. This CDR3 contains 17 residues. CDR1 is SGHRS, CDR2 YFSETQ, per germline. The CDR3 nucleotides are TGCGCCAGCAGACTGACCGGGACTAGCGGGAGTACCGGGGAGCTGTTTTTT. Amino acid sequence: CASRLTGTSGSTGELFF.